The next 14 T cell receptor beta chains were all read from a single sample in a study of cytomegalovirus exposure and HLA in healthy donors. Produced via immunoSEQ multiplex PCR; TCRdb's table is partial and in-frame only. The table has approximately 210,000 clones, roughly 88% seen once. The sequenced sample consisted of PBMCs. The source is a woman aged 18-29 years in good health and CMV-seronegative.

The J gene is TRBJ1-1, the V gene TRBV4-2; the match to TRBD1 covers 7 bases. The CDR3 has 16 residues. J lost 1 base, V lost 4 bases, and 9 bases had no gene match. Germline assignment: CDR1 LGHNA and CDR2 YNFKEQ. DNA of the CDR3: TGTGCCAGCAGCCGAAGCGGCGGACAGGCGAACACTGAAGCTTTCTTT. The encoded protein is CASSRSGGQANTEAFF.

The chain combines TRBV19 with TRBJ1-1; no firm D call. The CDR3 is 15 residues long. Germline values: CDR1 LNHDA, CDR2 SQIVND (reference sequence). V was pared by 0 bases and J by 8 bases, with 16 bases between. The CDR3 DNA is TGTGCCAGTAGTATAGACCTTCGGTACCTCGGGGAAGCTTTCTTT. Translated, it gives CASSIDLRYLGEAFF. Full variable domain (rest looked up from reference TRBV19 and TRBJ1-1): DGGITQSPKYLFRKEGQNVTLSCEQNLNHDAMYWYRQDPGQGLRLIYYSQIVNDFQKGDIAEGYSVSREKKESFPLTVTSAQKNPTAFYLCASSIDLRYLGEAFFGQGTRLTVV.

The chain combines TRBV27 with TRBJ1-3, with D tentatively TRBD1 (6 bases). Between the trimmed V and J ends, which lost 7 bases and 0 bases, there was a span of 7 bases. Germline V lookup: CDR1 MNHEY, CDR2 SMNVEV (reference sequence). CDR3 size: 13 residues. CDR3 loop: CASKTGSGNTIYF. The CDR3, as DNA: TGTGCCAGCAAGACAGGCTCTGGAAACACCATATATTTT.

The chain recombines TRBV27 with TRBJ1-1; 7 bases fit TRBD1. Trimming removed 6 bases from V and 2 bases from J; junction bases left unmatched: 15. The CDR3 consists of 17 residues. Germline CDR1 MNHEY, CDR2 SMNVEV (reference sequence). The CDR3 is CASSQLPGTEINTEAFF. Here the CDR3 DNA reads TGTGCCAGCAGCCAATTACCAGGGACAGAGATAAACACTGAAGCTTTCTTT.

The V call is TRBV5-4, the J call TRBJ2-7, with no clear D. The CDR3 loop spans 15 amino acids. Deletions cut 3 bases from V and 4 bases from J, with 17 bases between. CDR1 and CDR2 from the germline V gene are SGHNT and YYREEE (reference sequence). The CDR3 DNA is TGTGCCAGCAGCTATAGGAGTGTAGGTGCTTACGAGCAGTACTTC. The encoded protein is CASSYRSVGAYEQYF.

This chain links TRBV27 with TRBJ2-7; TRBD2 matches 10 bases. With V trimmed by 4 bases and J by 8 bases, 11 bases remained unmatched. The CDR3 covers 15 residues. Germline CDR1 is MNHEY and CDR2 is SMNVEV (reference sequence). This CDR3 is CASSSLSSGSGKQYF. The CDR3 nucleotides are TGTGCCAGCAGTTCTCTTTCTAGCGGGAGCGGAAAGCAGTACTTC.

The V and J genes are TRBV30 and TRBJ2-1; 8 nucleotides line up with TRBD1. J lost 9 bases, V lost 0 bases, and 13 bases had no gene match. CDR1 is GTSNPN, CDR2 SVGIG, per germline (reference sequence). This CDR3 has 16 residues. This chain's CDR3 is CAWSVGGQVPSSEQFF. CDR3 nucleotide sequence: TGTGCCTGGAGTGTAGGGGGACAGGTTCCCAGCAGTGAGCAGTTCTTC.

The chain recombines TRBV18 with TRBJ2-2; possibly TRBD1 for D (6 bases). Germline values: CDR1 KGHSH, CDR2 LQKENI. Deletions cut 7 bases from V and 1 base from J, with 7 bases between. CDR3 length: 13 residues. The CDR3 bases are TGTGCCAGCTTGACAGGGAACACCGGGGAGCTGTTTTTT. Translating it yields CASLTGNTGELFF.

The V gene is TRBV7-9, the J gene TRBJ2-1; 9 positions agree with TRBD2. The CDR3 sequence is 18 residues long. Germline V lookup: CDR1 SEHNR, CDR2 FQNEAQ (reference sequence). V was clipped by 1 base and J by 2 bases; unmatched bases: 9. The CDR3 coding sequence is TGTGCCAGCAGCTTAGTTGGAAAGCGGGAGGCCGCCTACAATGAGCAGTTCTTC. Translated: CASSLVGKREAAYNEQFF.

CDR3 in amino acids: CASSRTTGEYEQYF. Written as DNA, the CDR3 is TGTGCCAGCAGCCGAACCACAGGGGAGTACGAGCAGTACTTC. The chain carries TRBV11-2 and TRBJ2-7, with 7 bases matching TRBD1. CDR3 length equals 14 residues. Germline V gene lookup returns CDR1 SGHAT and CDR2 FQNNGV. V lost 5 bases, J lost 4 bases, and 8 bases stayed unmatched.

The rearrangement links TRBV27 to TRBJ2-5; 8 bases map to TRBD2. The germline CDR1 and CDR2 sequences are MNHEY and SMNVEV (reference sequence). CDR3 length: 13 amino acids. V trimming: 7 bases; J trimming: 9 bases; junction bases outside the gene matches: 10. CDR3 nucleotides: TGTGCCAGCACCGCTAGCGGGTCAGGGGCCCAGTACTTC. Its translation is CASTASGSGAQYF.

CDR3 nucleotides: TGTGCCAGCAGTGCTTCCGGGACAGGGGGACCCTACAATGAGCAGTTCTTC. It yields the protein CASSASGTGGPYNEQFF. This chain connects TRBV27 to TRBJ2-1, with 11 bases fitting TRBD1. CDR3 length equals 17 residues. J gave up 2 bases and V 5 bases, and 8 bases lay outside the gene matches. Germline lookup yields CDR1 MNHEY and CDR2 SMNVEV (reference sequence).

The chain is built from TRBV7-9 and TRBJ2-7, with 9 bases aligning to TRBD2. With V trimmed by 2 bases and J by 5 bases, 7 bases remained unmatched. Germline V gene lookup returns CDR1 SEHNR and CDR2 FQNEAQ (reference sequence). There are 15 residues in the CDR3. CDR3 in amino acids: CASSLMASGNHEQYF. Here the CDR3 DNA reads TGTGCCAGCAGCTTAATGGCTAGCGGGAACCACGAGCAGTACTTC. The entire variable domain, with the rest obtained from reference TRBV7-9 and TRBJ2-7, is as follows: DTGVSQNPRHKITKRGQNVTFRCDPISEHNRLYWYRQTLGQGPEFLTYFQNEAQLEKSRLLSDRFSAERPKGSFSTLEIQRTEQGDSAMYLCASSLMASGNHEQYFGPGTRLTVT.

The chain joins TRBV7-6 to TRBJ2-7; 7 positions agree with TRBD1. In germline, CDR1 is SGHVS, CDR2 FNYEAQ. V was clipped by 5 bases and J by 0 bases; unmatched bases: 1. This CDR3 is built from 13 residues. This CDR3 reads CASSGQASYEQYF. In nucleotides, the CDR3 is TGTGCCAGCAGCGGACAGGCCTCCTACGAGCAGTACTTC.